The clone carrying this TCR beta chain was seen more than once but under ten times. Its antigen is as yet unknown. The data stem from a study of blood T cells in healthy people across ages. The CDR3 is 15 residues long. V gave up 8 bases and J gave up 7 bases, with 18 bases separating them. Germline-derived CDR1 and CDR2 are MNHEY and SVGEGT. Next came a second PCR, run for about 6 to 12 cycles, which used a sample-barcoded 5' primer along with a J-beta primer mix. MiXCR was run by TCRdb on the 5' RACE reads, yielding one entry per CDR3 protein. The data show 550,000 to 700,000 distinct CDR3 sequences, 25% to 30% seen once. Findings and caveats of the study: Donors of long life had a larger count of naive CD4+ cells and greater diversity than aged donors. Per million T cells, the diversity of TCR beta decreased roughly linearly as age advanced.

Every sample had a minimum of 6.5 million PBMCs isolated. This chain joins TRBV6-2 or TRBV6-3 and TRBJ1-6, with D uncertain. This receptor was obtained from a woman aged 70-85 years in good health. The sequenced sample consisted of blood. CDR3 sequence reads: CASRVVDGRNSPLHF. Written as DNA, the CDR3 is TGTGCCAGCCGGGTGGTGGACGGAAGAAATTCACCCCTCCACTTT.